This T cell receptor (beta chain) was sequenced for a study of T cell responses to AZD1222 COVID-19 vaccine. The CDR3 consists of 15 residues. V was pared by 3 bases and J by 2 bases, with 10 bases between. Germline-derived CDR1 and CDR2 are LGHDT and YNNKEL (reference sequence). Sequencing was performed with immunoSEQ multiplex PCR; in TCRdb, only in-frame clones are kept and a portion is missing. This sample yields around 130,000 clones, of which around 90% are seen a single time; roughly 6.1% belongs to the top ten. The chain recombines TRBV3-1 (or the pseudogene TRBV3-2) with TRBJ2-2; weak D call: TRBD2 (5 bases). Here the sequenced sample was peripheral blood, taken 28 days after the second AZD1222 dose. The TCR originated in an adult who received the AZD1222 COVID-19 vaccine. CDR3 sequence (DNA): TGTGCCAGCAGCCACCCCGGGGTAAACACCGGGGAGCTGTTTTTT. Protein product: CASSHPGVNTGELFF.